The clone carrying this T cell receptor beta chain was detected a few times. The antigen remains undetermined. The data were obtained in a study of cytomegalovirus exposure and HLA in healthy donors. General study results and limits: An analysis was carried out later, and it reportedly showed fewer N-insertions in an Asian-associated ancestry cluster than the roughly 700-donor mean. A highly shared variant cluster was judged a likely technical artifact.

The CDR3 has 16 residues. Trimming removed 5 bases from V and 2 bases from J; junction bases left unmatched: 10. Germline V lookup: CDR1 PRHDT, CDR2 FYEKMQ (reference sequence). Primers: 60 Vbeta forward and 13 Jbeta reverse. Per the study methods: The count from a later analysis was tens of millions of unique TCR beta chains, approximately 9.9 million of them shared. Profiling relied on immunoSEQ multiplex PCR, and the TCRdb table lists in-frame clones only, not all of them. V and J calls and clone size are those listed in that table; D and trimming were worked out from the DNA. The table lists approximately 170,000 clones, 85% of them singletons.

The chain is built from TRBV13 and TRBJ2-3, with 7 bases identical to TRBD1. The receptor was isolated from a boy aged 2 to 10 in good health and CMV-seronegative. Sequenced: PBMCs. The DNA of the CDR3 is TGTGCCAGCAGCCTGAAACAGGGGCTATCCACAGATACGCAGTATTTT. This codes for CASSLKQGLSTDTQYF.